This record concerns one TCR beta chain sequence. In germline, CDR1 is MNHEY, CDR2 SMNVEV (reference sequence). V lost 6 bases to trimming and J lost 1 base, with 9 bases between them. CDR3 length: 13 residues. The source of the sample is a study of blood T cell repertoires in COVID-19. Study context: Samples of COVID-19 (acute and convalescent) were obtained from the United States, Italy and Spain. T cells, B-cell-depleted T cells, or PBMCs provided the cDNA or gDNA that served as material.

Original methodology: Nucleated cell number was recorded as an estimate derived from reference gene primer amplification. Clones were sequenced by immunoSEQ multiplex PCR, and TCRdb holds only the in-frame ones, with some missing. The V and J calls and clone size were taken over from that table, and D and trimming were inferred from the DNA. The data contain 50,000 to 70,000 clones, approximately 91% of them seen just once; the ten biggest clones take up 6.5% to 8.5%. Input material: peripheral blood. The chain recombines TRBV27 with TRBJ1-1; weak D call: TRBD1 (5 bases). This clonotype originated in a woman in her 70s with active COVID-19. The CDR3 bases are TGTGCCAGCAGAGATCAGGGGAACACTGAAGCTTTCTTT. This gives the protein CASRDQGNTEAFF.